This T cell receptor (beta chain) was observed in a study of cytomegalovirus exposure and HLA in healthy donors (TCRdb year 2017). As for the study more broadly: An earlier analysis of 587 of the donors reported around 280 Gb of sequence data and around 120 million unique TCR beta sequences obtained from around 190 million T cells. Around 300 gigabases of sequencing data and approximately 85 million unique TCR sequences were included in an early release covering roughly 600 HLA-typed donors. Class I and class II HLA loci were covered by the typing at four-digit resolution. Rather than drawing on any new phenotypic data, the later analysis identified candidate immune exposures from TCR beta sequences and the way those sequences occurred across donors. In addition to the first cohort of approximately 670 subjects, a separate validation cohort of approximately 110 different subjects was used. All discovery cohort repertoires had been generated using a single sequencing platform. The aim of the study was to test whether cataloging public T cell receptors could identify signatures of past pathogen exposure. Donor age, sex, ethnicity and CMV serostatus were compiled alongside the repertoire data. Among 300 to 450 genotyped donors of the cohort, an average of around 240,000 unique TCR beta nucleotide sequences were sequenced per donor, roughly 18% of them non-productive. The study used immunosequencing to profile the T cell repertoires of more than 650 subjects and linked those repertoires to cytomegalovirus serostatus. Among the approximately 400 genotyped donors, more than 70% belonged to the genetic ancestry cluster associated with self-reported Caucasian donors. Four or five DR-DQ haplotypes were treated as single units for association and clustering because of strong linkage in the cohort. An earlier analysis of fewer than 700 of the donors applied high-throughput TCR beta sequencing to assess whether each TCR beta V gene segment acted as functional or pseudogenic. Genome-wide SNP genotypes for about three fifths of the roughly 670 donors were used in a later genetic analysis, which treated that subset as a discovery cohort. Typing coverage varied by locus: roughly 620-640 donors for A, B, C, DRB1 and DQB1; more than 500 for DQA1; some 610 for DPA1; roughly 470 for DPB1. The study combined high-throughput TCR immunosequencing, statistical association of individual TCRs with disease status, and machine learning to predict cytomegalovirus infection status. To study patterns of TCR occurrence, a later analysis re-analyzed previously published TCR beta repertoires from several hundred donors and added high-resolution HLA genotyping. The full study reports these points: The sequencing pipeline was judged likely to have produced a cluster of highly shared sequence variants as a technical artifact. In a later genetic analysis, fewer N-insertions in productive TCRs were reported among donors in an Asian-associated ancestry cluster than the 666-donor mean. A few of the identified cytomegalovirus-associated TCR beta chains were confirmed in vitro to be specific for cytomegalovirus antigens. A later analysis associated approximately 17,000 TCR beta sequences with specific HLA alleles at a false discovery rate of 0.05. Because counts were too low, about 18 rarely observed V segments, including chromosome 9 orphons, were left out of the earlier analysis of some 640 of the donors. It was suggested by the authors that the approach could potentially be generalized to other disease states and immunological phenotypes. In a later analysis, HLA-associated TCR beta chains were found to be more clonally expanded and to have lower generation probabilities than equally common non-associated chains. A later analysis found that TCR association rates varied across HLA loci, with DRB1 alleles showing the most associated TCRs and HLA-C alleles the fewest. The presence/absence analyses assumed that sequencing depth was roughly uniform across donors, and that assumption may not be true. A later analysis found that most CMV-associated TCR beta chains appeared HLA-restricted, with HLA associations seemingly driven largely by CMV exposure. This cohort had only TCR beta chains sequenced, and the lack of alpha or paired-chain data limited which features could be detected. Most TCR sequences were seen in very few donors, while some public TCRs were found in many individuals. The study listed approximately 160 TCR beta chains as associated with cytomegalovirus. A further reported finding was that TCR beta sequences accurately predicted the HLA-A and HLA-B alleles for most subjects in the first cohort. Assigning TCR associations to individual alleles was difficult when HLA alleles, especially DR and DQ, strongly co-occurred. In an earlier analysis of around 600 of the donors, most TCR beta V segments were observed in productive rearrangements about 90% or about 30% of the time, broadly matching IMGT annotations. In a later analysis, several top co-occurrence clusters were reported to appear linked to parvovirus B19, influenza, CMV and Epstein-Barr virus. A later genetic analysis associated a missense DCLRE1C variant with V-gene and J-gene trimming of TCR beta chains, and an independent cohort replicated the association. The 87-base-pair reads could not distinguish some IMGT-functional V segments, including TRBV6-2 and TRBV6-3, so those segments were excluded. Cytomegalovirus status was reported to be diagnosed by the classifier with high specificity and sensitivity in both the original and validation cohorts. Because HLA typing was missing for some donors at each locus, association tests included only the typed subset. CMV serostatus was the only immune exposure information available for the cohort. Correlated functional status among segregating V segments might be attributable to linkage disequilibrium, but an unknown experimental factor could not be ruled out.

The cohort consisted of more than 650 healthy bone marrow donors. At the time of sampling, all cohort members were nominally healthy, though unrecorded immune exposures were likely present. The donor was CMV seropositive and was included in the group of approximately 300 seropositive cohort members. Every donor gave a peripheral blood sample, and the peripheral blood mononuclear cells from that sample were used for TCR beta sequencing. The Qiagen DNeasy Blood Extraction Kit was used to extract genomic DNA from the blood cell samples. The method behind the library was the immunoSEQ multiplex PCR assay. For the multiplex PCR, a mixture combining 60 forward primers for TCR Vbeta segments and 13 reverse primers for TCR Jbeta segments was used. The CDR3 region of rearranged TCR beta genes was amplified from genomic DNA with a multiplex PCR assay. Amplified TCR beta libraries were sequenced as 87-base-pair reads on the Illumina HiSeq System. As for the authors' bioinformatics: A later analysis tallied 75 million to 95 million unique TCR beta chains across the 550 to 850 repertoires, and approximately 12 million of those chains were shared by two or more donors. A nearest-neighbor algorithm error-corrected the raw reads and collapsed the reads into unique sequences, merging closely related sequences to remove PCR and sequencing errors. V, D and J gene segments were assigned by aligning CDR3 sequences to IMGT reference sequences. For a sequence to be retained, a match of at least six nucleotides was required to both a V gene segment and a J gene segment. Rearrangements were called productive when the CDR3 lacked stop codons and stayed in frame with V and J; all others were non-productive. CDR3 was defined according to IMGT convention as the region running from the second conserved V-encoded cysteine to the conserved J-encoded phenylalanine. The earlier analysis of about 590 of the donors excluded sequences that lacked an unambiguous match to a single V gene segment. In an earlier analysis of 587 of the donors, V segments were called functional above 56.7% productive rearrangements and were called segregating when the between-donor standard deviation exceeded 5%. A statistical classification framework was developed to diagnose cytomegalovirus status using the catalog of TCR beta chain sequences. A later analysis assigned V and J genes by comparing TCR nucleotide sequences with IMGT/GENE-DB human TR gene sequences. In a later analysis, CDR3 sequences and most-parsimonious VDJ recombination scenarios were assigned using the TCRdist pipeline. A later analysis defined each TCR beta chain by its CDR3 amino acid sequence plus V-gene family, and excluded reads lacking a unique V-gene family. To address suspected cross-contamination and a sequencing artifact, a later analysis removed 592 highly shared, low-generation-probability nucleotide sequences. For each public chain, a later analysis derived a clonal expansion index from normalized ranks of inferred template counts within each repertoire. In a later analysis, generation probabilities were computed using a VDJ recombination model fitted to out-of-frame rearrangements, and the results were checked against IGoR. Hypergeometric tests were used in a later analysis to score TCR-TCR, TCR-HLA and TCR-CMV co-occurrence, with a repertoire-size bias correction applied to the TCR pairs. To estimate false discovery rates, a later analysis permuted the HLA or CMV assignments 20 times. In a later analysis, co-occurring TCRs were grouped with DBSCAN, and TCRdist sequence similarity was added when clustering was performed within HLA-allele-positive subsets. Repertoires with fewer than 30,000 or more than 120,000 public chains, plus five repertoires with anomalous nucleotide sharing, were excluded from co-occurrence clustering. What TCRdb holds here is the immuneACCESS table cut down to in-frame rearrangements. Part of the clones is not present; checked against another copy, under half of the missing clones reflect an unresolved V gene, and the others are unexplained. V, J and clone size are taken as reported in that table, and D and trimming were inferred from the DNA itself. The sample table shows about 100,000 clones, and roughly 70% are seen once. Of the sample, approximately 11% falls within the top ten clones.

About this clone: Its antigen is currently not known. No base quality information exists; no much larger clone differs at one position.

The germline ends are 4 bases apart after V is trimmed by 2 bases and J by 8 bases. The CDR3 goes from the cysteine to the phenylalanine over 12 residues. Just CDR3 DNA is preserved here, 36 bases in frame from base 1. In the germline V gene, CDR1 corresponds to MNHEY and CDR2 to SVGAGI. This TCR came from a middle-aged man in good health and CMV-seropositive. The sequence joins TRBV6-5 to TRBJ1-6; no D gene call is confident. Sequenced material: PBMCs. The encoded CDR3 is CASSYPDSPLHF. The nucleotide sequence reads TGTGCCAGCAGTTACCCTGATTCACCCCTCCACTTT.